This T cell receptor (beta chain) was captured in a study of shared clonotypes between healthy human individuals. Note on this clone: Other nucleotide sequences in the sample specify the same CDR3.

Sequenced by immunoSEQ multiplex PCR; TCRdb stores in-frame clones only, minus some. The sample lists some 1,400,000 clones; around 95% were seen once. The CDR3 consists of 14 residues. Trimming at V came to 2 bases and at J to 5 bases, leaving 2 bases not matched to a gene. CDR1 is SGDLS and CDR2 is YYNGEE in the germline V gene. Material for sequencing was naive CD4+ T cells sorted from blood. Indicated subset: CD45RA+ positively selected. The rearrangement links TRBV9 to TRBJ2-1; 9 nucleotides align to TRBD2. The TCR was taken from a young man in good health. CDR3 DNA: TGTGCCAGCAGCGTCCGCGGGAGGGACAATGAGCAGTTCTTC. Translation gives CASSVRGRDNEQFF.